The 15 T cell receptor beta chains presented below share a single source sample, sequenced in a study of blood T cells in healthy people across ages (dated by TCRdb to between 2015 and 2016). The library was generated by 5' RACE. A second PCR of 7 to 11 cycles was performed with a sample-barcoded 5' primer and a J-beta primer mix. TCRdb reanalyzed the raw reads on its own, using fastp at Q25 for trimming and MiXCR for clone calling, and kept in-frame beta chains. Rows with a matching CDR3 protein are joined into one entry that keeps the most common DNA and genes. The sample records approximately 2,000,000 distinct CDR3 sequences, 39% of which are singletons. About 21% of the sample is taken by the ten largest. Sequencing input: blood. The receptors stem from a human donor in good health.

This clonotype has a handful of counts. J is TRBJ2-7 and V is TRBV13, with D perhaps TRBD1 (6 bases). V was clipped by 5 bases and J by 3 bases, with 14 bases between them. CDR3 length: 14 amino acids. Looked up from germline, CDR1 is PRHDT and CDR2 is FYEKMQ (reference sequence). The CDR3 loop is CASSLQGPFYEQYF. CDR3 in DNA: TGTGCCAGCAGCCTACAGGGCCCCTTCTACGAGCAGTACTTC.

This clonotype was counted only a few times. The CDR3 protein is CASSQIGGGGSEQYF. The CDR3 coding sequence is TGCGCCAGCAGCCAAATCGGCGGGGGAGGTTCCGAGCAGTACTTC. The chain has TRBV4-3 and TRBJ2-7; 7 bases are a match to TRBD2. V lost 2 bases and J lost 6; bases outside the gene matches: 10. The germline V gene has CDR1 LGHNA and CDR2 YSLEER. The CDR3 runs to 15 residues.

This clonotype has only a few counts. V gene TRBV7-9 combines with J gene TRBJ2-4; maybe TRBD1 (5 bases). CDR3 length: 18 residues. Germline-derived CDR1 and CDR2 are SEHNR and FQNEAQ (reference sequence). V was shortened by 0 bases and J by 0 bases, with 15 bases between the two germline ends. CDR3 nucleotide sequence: TGTGCCAGCAGCTTAGCGATTACAGGAGTACTAGCCAAAAACATTCAGTACTTC. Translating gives CASSLAITGVLAKNIQYF.

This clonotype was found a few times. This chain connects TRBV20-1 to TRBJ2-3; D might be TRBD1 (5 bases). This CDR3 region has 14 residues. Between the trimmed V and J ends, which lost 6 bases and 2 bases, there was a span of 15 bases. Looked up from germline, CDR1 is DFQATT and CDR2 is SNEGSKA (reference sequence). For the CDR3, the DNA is TGCAGTGCGGGGCAGGAACACTTCACAGATACGCAGTATTTT. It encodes CSAGQEHFTDTQYF.

The CDR3 loop is CSVGSLTSTYEQYF. The DNA for the CDR3 is TGCAGCGTTGGGAGCCTGACCTCAACCTACGAGCAGTACTTC. The chain has TRBV29-1 and TRBJ2-7; no reliable D call. The CDR3 totals 14 residues. The V end was cut by 4 bases, the J end by 2 bases, with 15 bases between. CDR1 is SQVTM and CDR2 is ANQGSEA in the germline V gene.

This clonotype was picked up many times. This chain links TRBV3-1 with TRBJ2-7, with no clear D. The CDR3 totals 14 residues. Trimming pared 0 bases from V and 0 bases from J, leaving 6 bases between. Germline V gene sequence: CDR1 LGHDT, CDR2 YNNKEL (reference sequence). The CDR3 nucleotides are TGTGCCAGCAGCCAAGAGGCACGCTCCTACGAGCAGTACTTC. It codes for CASSQEARSYEQYF.

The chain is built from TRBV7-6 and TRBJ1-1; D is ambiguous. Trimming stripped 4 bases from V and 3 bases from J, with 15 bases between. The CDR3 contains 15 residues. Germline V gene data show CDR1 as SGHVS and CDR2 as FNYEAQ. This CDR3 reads CASSSGLYEDTEAFF. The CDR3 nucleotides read TGTGCCAGCAGCTCCGGACTTTATGAGGACACTGAAGCTTTCTTT.

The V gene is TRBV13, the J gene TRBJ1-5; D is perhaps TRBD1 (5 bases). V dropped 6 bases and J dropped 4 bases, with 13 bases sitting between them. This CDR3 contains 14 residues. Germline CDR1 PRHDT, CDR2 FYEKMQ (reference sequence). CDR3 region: CASRRHGGNQPQHF. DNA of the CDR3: TGTGCCAGCAGGCGACACGGGGGGAATCAGCCCCAGCATTTT. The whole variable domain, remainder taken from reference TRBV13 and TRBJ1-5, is AAGVIQSPRHLIKEKRETATLKCYPIPRHDTVYWYQQGPGQDPQFLISFYEKMQSDKGSIPDRFSAQQFSDYHSELNMSSLELGDSALYFCASRRHGGNQPQHFGDGTRLSIL.

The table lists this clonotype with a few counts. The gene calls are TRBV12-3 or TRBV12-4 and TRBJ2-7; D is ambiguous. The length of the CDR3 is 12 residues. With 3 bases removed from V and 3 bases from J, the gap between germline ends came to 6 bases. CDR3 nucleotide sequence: TGTGCCAGCAGTTTGATCGTCTACGAGCAGTACTTC. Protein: CASSLIVYEQYF.

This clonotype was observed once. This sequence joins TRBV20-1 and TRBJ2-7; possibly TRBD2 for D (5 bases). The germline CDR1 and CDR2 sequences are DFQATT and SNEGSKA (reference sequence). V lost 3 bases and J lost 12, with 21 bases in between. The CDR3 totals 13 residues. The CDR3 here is CSASGLAPTAGYF. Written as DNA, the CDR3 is TGCAGTGCTAGTGGGCTAGCCCCTACTGCGGGGTACTTC.

CDR3 in amino acids: CASSVGETGSNYGYTF. CDR3 nucleotides: TGTGCCAGCAGCGTAGGAGAGACAGGGAGTAACTATGGCTACACCTTC. The chain uses TRBV9 and TRBJ1-2; 7 nucleotides align to TRBD1. This CDR3 has 16 amino acids. The ends lost 0 bases at V and 1 base at J; junction bases unmatched: 6. Germline-derived CDR1 and CDR2 are SGDLS and YYNGEE.

The CDR3 DNA reads as TGCAGCGGGAGAGAGGGCCCAGATACGCAGTATTTT. Its protein is CSGREGPDTQYF. The chain has TRBV29-1 and TRBJ2-3; D might be TRBD2 (5 bases). Germline assignment: CDR1 SQVTM and CDR2 ANQGSEA. This CDR3 has 12 residues. V shed 7 bases and J shed 4 bases, with 12 bases lying between them.

The CDR3 DNA is TGTGCCAGCTCACCAAACCAAGGAGAGACCCAGTACTTC. It encodes CASSPNQGETQYF. The gene calls are TRBV18 and TRBJ2-5, with unresolved D. Germline assignment: CDR1 KGHSH and CDR2 LQKENI. The CDR3 is made up of 13 amino acids. Trimming pared 2 bases from V and 4 bases from J, leaving 8 bases between.

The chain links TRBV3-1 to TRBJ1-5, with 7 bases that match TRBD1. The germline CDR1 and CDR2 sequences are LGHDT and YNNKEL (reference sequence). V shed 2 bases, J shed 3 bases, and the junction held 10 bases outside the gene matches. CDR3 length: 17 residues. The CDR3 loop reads CASSQTPRGQPNQPQHF. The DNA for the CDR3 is TGTGCCAGCAGCCAAACGCCCAGGGGACAGCCCAATCAGCCCCAGCATTTT.

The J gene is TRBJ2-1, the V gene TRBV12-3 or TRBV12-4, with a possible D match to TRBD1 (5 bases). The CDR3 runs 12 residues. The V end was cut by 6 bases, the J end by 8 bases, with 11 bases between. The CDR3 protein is CASSDPRDEQFF. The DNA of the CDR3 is TGTGCCAGCAGCGACCCCAGGGATGAGCAGTTCTTC.